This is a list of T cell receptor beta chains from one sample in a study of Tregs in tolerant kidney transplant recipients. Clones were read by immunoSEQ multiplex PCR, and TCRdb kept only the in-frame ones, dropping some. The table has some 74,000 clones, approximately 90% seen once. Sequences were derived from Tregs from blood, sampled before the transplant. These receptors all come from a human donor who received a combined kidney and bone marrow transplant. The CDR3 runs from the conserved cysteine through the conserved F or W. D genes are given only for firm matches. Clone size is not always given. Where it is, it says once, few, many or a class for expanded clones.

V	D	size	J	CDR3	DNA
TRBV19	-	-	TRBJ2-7	CATSGPSYEQYF	TGTGCCACAAGCGGGCCCTCCTACGAGCAGTACTTC
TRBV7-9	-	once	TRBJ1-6	CASSSDPWGSPLHF	TGTGCCAGCAGCAGTGACCCTTGGGGTTCACCCCTCCACTTT
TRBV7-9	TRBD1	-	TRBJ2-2	CASSNPGQGGTGELFF	TGTGCCAGCAGCAATCCGGGACAGGGGGGTACCGGGGAGCTGTTTTTT
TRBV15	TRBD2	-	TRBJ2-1	CATSRGSGAAKFF	TGTGCCACCAGCAGAGGTAGCGGGGCAGCGAAGTTCTTC
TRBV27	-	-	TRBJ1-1	CASSLWGRNTEAFF	TGTGCCAGCAGTTTGTGGGGACGGAACACTGAAGCTTTCTTT
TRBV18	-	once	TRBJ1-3	CASSQDPPGFSGNTIYF	TGTGCCAGCTCACAAGATCCGCCGGGTTTCTCTGGAAACACCATATATTTT
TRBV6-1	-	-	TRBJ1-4	CASSAAGGQNEKLFF	TGTGCCAGCAGTGCCGCGGGGGGGCAAAATGAAAAACTGTTTTTT
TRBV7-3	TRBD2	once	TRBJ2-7	CASSAWGLETYEQYF	TGTGCCAGCAGCGCTTGGGGACTAGAGACCTACGAGCAGTACTTC
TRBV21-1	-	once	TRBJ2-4	CASGSFAGGLGACGKAKNIQYF	TGTGCCAGCGGATCCTTTGCAGGGGGACTTGGGGCTTGCGGGAAAGCCAAAAACATTCAGTACTTC
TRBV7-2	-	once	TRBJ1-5	CASSLEPNQPQHF	TGTGCCAGCAGCCTAGAACCCAATCAGCCCCAGCATTTT
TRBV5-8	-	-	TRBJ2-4	CASSLDRFSIQYF	TGTGCCAGCAGCCTTGACAGATTTAGCATTCAGTACTTC
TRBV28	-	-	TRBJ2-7	CASFPADSLTYEQYF	TGTGCCAGTTTCCCAGCAGATTCACTTACCTACGAGCAGTACTTC
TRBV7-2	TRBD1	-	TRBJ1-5	CASSQDRVNQPQHF	TGTGCCAGCAGCCAAGACAGGGTCAATCAGCCCCAGCATTTT
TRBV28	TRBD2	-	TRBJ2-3	CASSLQLAGVGGGTDTQYF	TGTGCCAGCAGTTTGCAACTAGCGGGCGTAGGGGGGGGAACAGATACGCAGTATTTT
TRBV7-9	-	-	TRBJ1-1	CASSLSQGGTEAFF	TGTGCCAGCAGCTTATCACAGGGTGGCACTGAAGCTTTCTTT
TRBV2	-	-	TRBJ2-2	CASRTRDWTGELFF	TGTGCCAGCAGGACACGGGACTGGACCGGGGAGCTGTTTTTT
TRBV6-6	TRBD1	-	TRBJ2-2	CASSPDRGVTGELFF	TGTGCCAGCAGTCCAGACAGGGGTGTCACCGGGGAGCTGTTTTTT
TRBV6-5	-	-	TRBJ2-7	CASKLVGSSYEQYF	TGTGCCAGCAAATTAGTAGGGAGCTCCTACGAGCAGTACTTC
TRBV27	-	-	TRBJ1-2	CASSSQGWAEGYTF	TGTGCCAGCAGTTCCCAGGGGTGGGCGGAGGGCTACACCTTC
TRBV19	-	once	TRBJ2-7	CASSIRWEYEQYF	TGTGCCAGTAGTATCAGGTGGGAATACGAGCAGTACTTC
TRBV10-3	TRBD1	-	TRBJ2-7	CAISESFTLLGQGYEQYF	TGTGCCATCAGTGAGTCGTTTACTTTGCTAGGACAGGGATACGAGCAGTACTTC
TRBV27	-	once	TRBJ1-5	CASSPSLPSNQPQHF	TGTGCCAGTTCCCCCTCTCTACCATCCAATCAGCCCCAGCATTTT
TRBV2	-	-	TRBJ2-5	CASSVYRLIGAETQYF	TGTGCCAGCAGTGTCTACAGACTAATTGGGGCAGAGACCCAGTACTTC
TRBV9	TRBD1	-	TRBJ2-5	CASSVGTGGALVTQYF	TGTGCCAGCAGCGTCGGGACAGGGGGCGCTTTAGTGACCCAGTACTTC
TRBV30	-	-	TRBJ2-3	CAWSRWTRATDTQYF	TGTGCCTGGAGCCGATGGACTCGAGCTACAGATACGCAGTATTTT
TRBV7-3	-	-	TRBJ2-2	CASSLYGGGGELFF	TGTGCCAGCAGCTTATACGGGGGAGGCGGGGAGCTGTTTTTT
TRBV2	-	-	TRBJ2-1	CASSSDNEQFF	TGTGCCAGCAGTTCCGACAATGAGCAGTTCTTC
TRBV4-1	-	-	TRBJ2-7	CASSQDPGSPYEQYF	TGCGCCAGCAGCCAAGATCCGGGGTCTCCCTACGAGCAGTACTTC
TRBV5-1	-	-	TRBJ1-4	CASSLGVGISTNEKLFF	TGCGCCAGCAGCTTGGGAGTTGGCATCTCAACTAATGAAAAACTGTTTTTT
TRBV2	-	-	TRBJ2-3	CASSLYPTSTDTQYF	TGTGCCAGCAGTCTATATCCGACTAGCACAGATACGCAGTATTTT
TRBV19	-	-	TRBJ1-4	CASSDSGFGREKLFF	TGTGCCAGTAGTGATTCAGGGTTCGGGCGTGAAAAACTGTTTTTT